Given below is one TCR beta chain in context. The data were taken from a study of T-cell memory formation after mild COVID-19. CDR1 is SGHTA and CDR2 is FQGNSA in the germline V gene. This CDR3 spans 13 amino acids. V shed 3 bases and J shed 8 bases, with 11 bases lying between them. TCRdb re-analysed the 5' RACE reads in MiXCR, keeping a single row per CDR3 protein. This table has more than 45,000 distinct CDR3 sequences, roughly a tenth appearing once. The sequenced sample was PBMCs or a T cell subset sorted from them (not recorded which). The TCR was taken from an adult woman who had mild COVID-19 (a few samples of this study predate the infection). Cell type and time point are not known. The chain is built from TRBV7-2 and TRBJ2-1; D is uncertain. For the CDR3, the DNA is TGTGCCAGCAGCTTCCGACCTGGGGATGAGCAGTTCTTC. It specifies CASSFRPGDEQFF. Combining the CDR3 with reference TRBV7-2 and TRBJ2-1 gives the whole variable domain GAGVSQSPSNKVTEKGKDVELRCDPISGHTALYWYRQSLGQGLEFLIYFQGNSAPDKSGLPSDRFSAERTGGSVSTLTIQRTQQEDSAVYLCASSFRPGDEQFFGPGTRLTVL.